This note documents a single T cell receptor beta chain sequence. Antigen unknown. This sample stems from a study of blood T cells in healthy people across ages. The CDR3 contains 16 residues. V lost 7 bases and J lost 11, with 29 bases in between. Germline CDR1 is MNHEY and CDR2 is SVGEGT. A J-beta primer mix and a sample-barcoded 5' primer were used in a second PCR of about 7 to 12 cycles. Every individual sample yielded 2.5 million or more paired-end reads (each containing CDR3). One entry per CDR3 protein, called by TCRdb with MiXCR from the 5' RACE reads. The profile shows some 1,500,000 distinct CDR3 sequences, less than 45% of them singletons. The individuals who served as donors were healthy Caucasians living in Russia, aged roughly 6 to 100. Study-level findings and limits: The percentage of naive T cells correlated strongly with TCR beta diversity.

The specimen was blood. The sequence was collected from a young woman in good health. The chain uses TRBV6-2 or TRBV6-3 and TRBJ2-5, with D perhaps TRBD2 (5 bases). The CDR3 nucleotides read TGTGCCAGCAATTCCCCTCACTCTCAAAACGGATGGGAGCAGTACTTC. This gives the protein CASNSPHSQNGWEQYF.